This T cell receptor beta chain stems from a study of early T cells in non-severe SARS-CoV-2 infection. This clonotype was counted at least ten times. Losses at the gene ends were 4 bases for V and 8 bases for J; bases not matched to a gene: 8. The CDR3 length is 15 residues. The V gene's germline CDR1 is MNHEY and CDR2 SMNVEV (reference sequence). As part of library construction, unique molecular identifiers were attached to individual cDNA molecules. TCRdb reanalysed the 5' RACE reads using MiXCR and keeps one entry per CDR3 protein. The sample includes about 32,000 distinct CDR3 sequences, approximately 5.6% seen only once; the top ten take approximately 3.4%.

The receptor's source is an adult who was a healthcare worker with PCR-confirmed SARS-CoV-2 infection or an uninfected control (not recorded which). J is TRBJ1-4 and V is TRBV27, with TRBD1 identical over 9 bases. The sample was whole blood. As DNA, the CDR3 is TGTGCCAGCAGTTCTTTGGGACAGGGAGACGAAAAACTGTTTTTT. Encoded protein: CASSSLGQGDEKLFF.